This T cell receptor beta chain was sequenced for a study of Ad26.COV2.S vaccination and SARS-CoV-2 variants. Study as a whole: Doses of Ad26.COV2.S were injected into muscle once or twice, 56 days apart.

The CDR3 consists of 11 residues. Treatment indicated: roughly 18 received Ad26.COV2.S at low or high dose, single or two shots; about five received placebo; per-sample allocation not given. All samples were drawn on day 63, counting from the first vaccine or placebo injection. Here immunoSEQ multiplex PCR was the method, and the copy in TCRdb shows in-frame clones only, minus some. The table has around 300,000 clones, almost 90% seen once. The chain uses TRBV21-1 and TRBJ1-1. TRBV21-1 represents a pseudogene. Specimen: peripheral blood, collected in a trial of Ad26.COV2.S vaccine versus placebo. This sequence originates from a person aged 18-65 years who received the Ad26.COV2.S COVID-19 vaccine or a placebo. CDR3 DNA: TGTGCCAGCAGTTCGGGCCTTGAAGCTTTCTTT. Encoded protein: CASSSGLEAFF.